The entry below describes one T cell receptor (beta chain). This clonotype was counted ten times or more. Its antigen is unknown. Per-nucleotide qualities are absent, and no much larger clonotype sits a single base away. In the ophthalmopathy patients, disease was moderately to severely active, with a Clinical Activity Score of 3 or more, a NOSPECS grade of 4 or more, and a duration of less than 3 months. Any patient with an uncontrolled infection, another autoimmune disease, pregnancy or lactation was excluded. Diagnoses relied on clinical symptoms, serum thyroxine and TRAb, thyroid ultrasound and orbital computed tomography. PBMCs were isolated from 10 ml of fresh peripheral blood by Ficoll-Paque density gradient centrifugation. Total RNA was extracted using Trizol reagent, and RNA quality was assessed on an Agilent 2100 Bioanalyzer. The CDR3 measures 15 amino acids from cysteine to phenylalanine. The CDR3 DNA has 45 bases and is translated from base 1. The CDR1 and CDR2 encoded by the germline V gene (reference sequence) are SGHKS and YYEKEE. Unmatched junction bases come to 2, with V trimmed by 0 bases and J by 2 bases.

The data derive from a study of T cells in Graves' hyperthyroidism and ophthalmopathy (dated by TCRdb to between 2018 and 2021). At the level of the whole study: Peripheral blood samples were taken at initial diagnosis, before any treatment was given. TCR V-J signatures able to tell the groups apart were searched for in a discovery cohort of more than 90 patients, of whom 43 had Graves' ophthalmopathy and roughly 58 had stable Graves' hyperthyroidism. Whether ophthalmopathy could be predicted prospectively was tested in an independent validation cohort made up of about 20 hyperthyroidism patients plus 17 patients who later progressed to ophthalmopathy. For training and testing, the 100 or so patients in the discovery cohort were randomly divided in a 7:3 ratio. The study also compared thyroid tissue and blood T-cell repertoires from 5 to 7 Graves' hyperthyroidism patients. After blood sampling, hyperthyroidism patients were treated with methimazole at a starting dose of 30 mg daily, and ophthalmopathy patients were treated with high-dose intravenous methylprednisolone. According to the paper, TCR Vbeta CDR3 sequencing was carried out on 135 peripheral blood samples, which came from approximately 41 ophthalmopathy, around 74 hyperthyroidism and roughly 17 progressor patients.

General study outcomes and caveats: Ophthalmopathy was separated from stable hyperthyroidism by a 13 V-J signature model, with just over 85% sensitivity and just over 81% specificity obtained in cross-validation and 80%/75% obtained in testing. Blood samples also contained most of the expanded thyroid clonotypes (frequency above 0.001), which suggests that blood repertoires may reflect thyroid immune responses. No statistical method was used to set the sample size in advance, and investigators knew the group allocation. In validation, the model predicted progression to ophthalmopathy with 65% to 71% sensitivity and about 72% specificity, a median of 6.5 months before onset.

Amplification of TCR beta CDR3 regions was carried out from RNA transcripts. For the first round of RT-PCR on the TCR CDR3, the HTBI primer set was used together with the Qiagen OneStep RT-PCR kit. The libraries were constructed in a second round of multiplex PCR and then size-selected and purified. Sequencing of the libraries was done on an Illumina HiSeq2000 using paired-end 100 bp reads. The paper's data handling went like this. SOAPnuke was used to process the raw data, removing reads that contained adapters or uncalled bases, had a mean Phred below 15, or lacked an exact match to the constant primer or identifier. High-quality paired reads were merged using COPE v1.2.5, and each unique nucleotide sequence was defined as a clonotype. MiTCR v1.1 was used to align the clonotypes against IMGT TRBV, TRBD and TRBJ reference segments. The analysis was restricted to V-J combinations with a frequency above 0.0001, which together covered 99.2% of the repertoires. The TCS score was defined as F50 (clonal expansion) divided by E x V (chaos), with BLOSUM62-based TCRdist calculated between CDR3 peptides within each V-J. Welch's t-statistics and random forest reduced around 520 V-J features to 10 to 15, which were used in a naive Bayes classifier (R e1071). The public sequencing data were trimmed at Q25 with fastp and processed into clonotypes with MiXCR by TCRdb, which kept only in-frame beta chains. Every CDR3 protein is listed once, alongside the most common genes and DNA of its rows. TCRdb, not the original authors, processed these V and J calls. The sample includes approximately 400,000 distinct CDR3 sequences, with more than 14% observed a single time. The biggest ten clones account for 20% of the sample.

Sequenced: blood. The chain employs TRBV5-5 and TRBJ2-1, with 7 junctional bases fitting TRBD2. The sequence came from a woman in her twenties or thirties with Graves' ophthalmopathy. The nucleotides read TGTGCCAGCAGCTTGGACGGGGGGACCTACAATGAGCAGTTCTTC. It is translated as CASSLDGGTYNEQFF.